This entry describes one T cell receptor beta chain. This same CDR3 is encoded by further DNA sequences in the sample. The record originates from a study of blood T cell repertoires in COVID-19. For the study at large: PBMCs, B-cell-depleted T cells, or T cells provided the cDNA or gDNA that made up the material.

Original handling: From reference gene primer amplification, estimates of nucleated cell counts were derived. The table came from immunoSEQ multiplex PCR; TCRdb's copy has only in-frame clones and leaves some out. V and J calls and clone size are given by that table; D and trimming were obtained from the DNA. The sample lists under 110,000 clones, 71% seen once, with less than 1% in the top ten. The CDR3 runs 13 residues. V gave up 6 bases and J gave up 2 bases, with 8 bases separating them. Germline V gene lookup returns CDR1 SNHLY and CDR2 FYNNEI. The TCR was taken from a human donor with acute or convalescent COVID-19. The donor label of this sample is uncertain. Sequences were obtained from peripheral blood. The V gene is TRBV2, the J gene TRBJ1-5, with D possibly TRBD1 on 6 matching bases. Written as DNA, the CDR3 is TGTGCCAGCAGCAGACAGGGCAATCAGCCCCAGCATTTT. It yields the protein CASSRQGNQPQHF.